These 10 T cell receptor beta chains were all obtained from the same sample, sequenced in a study of T cell repertoires in cytomegalovirus infection (dated by TCRdb to between 2018 and 2020). For sequencing, an Illumina HiSeq 1500 was employed. TCRdb trimmed the raw reads at Q25, called clones with MiXCR and kept productive beta chains. Rows are combined by CDR3 protein, so each entry shows the most common genes and DNA. The sample includes about 740,000 distinct CDR3 sequences, with less than 40% observed a single time. The top ten constitute 2.5% to 3.5% of the sample. The sequencing input was PBMCs. Every receptor here comes from a human donor in good health (CMV status not recorded). Some clones in this sample may be carry-over from other donors' samples.

There are many counts of this clonotype. The V gene is TRBV12-3 or TRBV12-4, the J gene TRBJ2-2; 8 bases fit TRBD1. The CDR3 has 14 amino acids. V lost 7 bases and J lost 2; bases outside the gene matches: 3. The CDR3 nucleotides are TGTGCCAGCATCACAGGGGGAAACACCGGGGAGCTGTTTTTT. Its translation is CASITGGNTGELFF.

This chain uses TRBV6-1 with TRBJ2-4; D could derive from TRBD1 or TRBD2 (5 bases each). From germline, CDR1 is MNHNS and CDR2 SASEGT. Deletions cut 2 bases from V and 5 bases from J, with 13 bases between. The CDR3 consists of 15 residues. The CDR3 sequence: CASSERSGPENIQYF. Written as DNA, the CDR3 is TGTGCCAGCAGTGAAAGGTCGGGGCCGGAAAACATTCAGTACTTC.

This clonotype was counted only a few times. The rearrangement joins TRBV28 to TRBJ2-3, with 12 bases fitting TRBD2. The germline CDR1 and CDR2 sequences are MDHEN and SYDVKM. V was clipped by 4 bases and J by 5 bases; unmatched bases: 4. The CDR3 is 15 amino acids. The CDR3 DNA is TGTGCCAGCAGTTCAACTAGCGGGAGGCTAGATACGCAGTATTTT. This translates into CASSSTSGRLDTQYF.

This clonotype was detected only a few times. The V call is TRBV7-8, the J call TRBJ1-1; TRBD1 matches 8 bases. CDR3 length: 12 amino acids. Per germline, CDR1 SGHVS and CDR2 FQNEAQ. Trimming took 8 bases from V and 7 from J; bases not matched to a gene: 6. In nucleotides, the CDR3 is TGTGCCAGCTCGGGACAGGCAGGTGAAGCTTTCTTT. Its protein product is CASSGQAGEAFF. Variable domain in full (rest from reference TRBV7-8 and TRBJ1-1): GAGVSQSPRYKVAKRGQDVALRCDPISGHVSLFWYQQALGQGPEFLTYFQNEAQLDKSGLPSDRFFAERPEGSVSTLKIQRTQQEDSAVYLCASSGQAGEAFFGQGTRLTVV.

The V call is TRBV4-1, the J call TRBJ1-5; D may be TRBD1 (5 bases). Between the trimmed V and J ends, which lost 4 bases and 0 bases, there was a span of 10 bases. Germline V gives CDR1 MGHRA, CDR2 YSYEKL. This CDR3 is built from 15 residues. In DNA form, the CDR3 reads TGCGCCAGCAGCCCGGGGCTTTATAGCAATCAGCCCCAGCATTTT. Amino acids: CASSPGLYSNQPQHF.

This clonotype has a count of ten or more. The chain is built from TRBV5-1 and TRBJ1-5; D call uncertain. V lost 2 bases, J lost 6 bases, and 15 bases lay in between. The length of the CDR3 is 15 residues. Germline V gives CDR1 SGHRS, CDR2 YFSETQ. CDR3 DNA: TGCGCCAGCAGCTTTTTCGGGGAGCGAGGTCAGCCCCAGCATTTT. Amino acid sequence: CASSFFGERGQPQHF.

DNA for the CDR3: TGTGCCAGCAGCCAAGATCGGGCAGGCCGCTATGGCTACACCTTC. Protein: CASSQDRAGRYGYTF. The J gene is TRBJ1-2, the V gene TRBV14, with D unresolved. This CDR3 is built from 15 residues. The germline CDR1 and CDR2 sequences are SGHDN and FVKESK. Trimming removed 0 bases from V and 4 bases from J, with 12 bases in between.

The chain joins TRBV19 to TRBJ2-2; tentatively, D is TRBD1 or TRBD2 (5 bases each). This CDR3 is built from 17 residues. Trimming stripped 7 bases from V and 3 bases from J, with 21 bases between. The V gene's germline CDR1 is LNHDA and CDR2 SQIVND (reference sequence). Here the CDR3 DNA reads TGTGCCAGTATAAGGGTTGACGGGGACCCCTACACCGGGGAGCTGTTTTTT. This encodes CASIRVDGDPYTGELFF.

This clonotype has a count of ten or more. The V and J genes are TRBV7-8 and TRBJ2-1; D gene uncertain. This CDR3 is 17 amino acids long. The V gene's germline CDR1 is SGHVS and CDR2 FQNEAQ. V lost 3 bases and J lost 6, with 21 bases in between. Here the CDR3 DNA reads TGTGCCAGCAGCTTTCGCGCCGGGCCTTGGACGATCAATGAGCAGTTCTTC. Amino acids: CASSFRAGPWTINEQFF.

This chain connects TRBV7-9 to TRBJ1-5; TRBD1 agrees at 9 bases. This CDR3 comprises 14 residues. After removal of 6 bases from V and 6 bases from J, the junction contained 6 bases not matched to a gene. Germline V gene data show CDR1 as SEHNR and CDR2 as FQNEAQ (reference sequence). The CDR3 protein is CASSPDRGSQPQHF. Here the CDR3 DNA reads TGTGCCAGCAGTCCGGACAGGGGAAGTCAGCCCCAGCATTTT.